Each of the 18 T cell receptor beta chains below was sequenced from the same sample in a study of OX40 agonist ivuxolimab in advanced cancers. Only in-frame clones appear in the TCRdb table, and some are missing; sequencing was by immunoSEQ multiplex PCR. The sample carries approximately 77,000 clones, approximately 91% recorded once. The specimen comprised CD4+ or CD8+ T cells sorted from blood, sampled in a trial of the OX40 agonist ivuxolimab. These receptor sequences come from an adult with an advanced solid tumor such as melanoma, head and neck, liver or kidney cancer.

The chain combines TRBV11-3 with TRBJ2-5, with TRBD1 matching over 7 bases. Unmatched junction bases numbered 3, after V lost 6 bases and J lost 5 bases. The germline V gene has CDR1 SGHNT and CDR2 YENEEA. The CDR3 length is 12 residues. The CDR3 DNA is TGTGCCAGCAGACAGGGGAAGGAGACCCAGTACTTC. It translates to CASRQGKETQYF.

This chain uses TRBV13 with TRBJ2-2; D is possibly TRBD2 (6 bases). Trimming pared 3 bases from V and 5 bases from J, leaving 16 bases between. From germline, CDR1 is PRHDT and CDR2 FYEKMQ (reference sequence). CDR3 size: 16 residues. CDR3: CASSLRASGSTGELFF. DNA of the CDR3: TGTGCCAGCAGCTTGCGGGCCAGCGGGTCTACCGGGGAGCTGTTTTTT. The whole variable domain, remainder taken from reference TRBV13 and TRBJ2-2, is AAGVIQSPRHLIKEKRETATLKCYPIPRHDTVYWYQQGPGQDPQFLISFYEKMQSDKGSIPDRFSAQQFSDYHSELNMSSLELGDSALYFCASSLRASGSTGELFFGEGSRLTVL.

V is TRBV19 and J is TRBJ2-7; 13 positions agree with TRBD2. Germline CDR1 LNHDA, CDR2 SQIVND (reference sequence). Trimming at V came to 3 bases and at J to 0 bases, leaving 8 bases not matched to a gene. This CDR3 contains 18 residues. DNA for the CDR3: TGTGCCAGTAGTATGGGACTAGCGGGAAAATCGTTCTCCTACGAGCAGTACTTC. This sequence encodes CASSMGLAGKSFSYEQYF.

V usage is TRBV28 and J usage is TRBJ2-7, with 14 positions matching TRBD2. This CDR3 spans 19 amino acids. Germline V lookup: CDR1 MDHEN, CDR2 SYDVKM. V gave up 5 bases and J gave up 4 bases; unmatched junction bases: 16. CDR3 nucleotide sequence: TGTGCCAGCAGTCCGGTGGGACTAGCGGGAGTAAATGGGGGATACGAGCAGTACTTC. Residues: CASSPVGLAGVNGGYEQYF.

The chain couples TRBV13 to TRBJ2-6; D is unclear. This CDR3 has 19 residues. V was shortened by 2 bases and J by 0 bases, with 17 bases between the two germline ends. Germline V gives CDR1 PRHDT, CDR2 FYEKMQ (reference sequence). DNA of the CDR3: TGTGCCAGCAGCTTATCAAGCGCCTTTATCTCCTCTGGGGCCAACGTCCTGACTTTC. Protein product: CASSLSSAFISSGANVLTF.

This chain uses TRBV6-6 with TRBJ2-7, with 9 bases matching TRBD1. Germline-derived CDR1 and CDR2 are MNHNY and SVGAGI (reference sequence). CDR3 length equals 15 residues. The ends lost 6 bases at V and 3 bases at J; junction bases unmatched: 9. This chain's CDR3 is CASSEPGQGFYEQYF. DNA for the CDR3: TGTGCCAGCAGCGAACCGGGACAGGGCTTCTACGAGCAGTACTTC.

J is TRBJ2-1 and V is TRBV7-9, with D uncertain. Germline V lookup: CDR1 SEHNR, CDR2 FQNEAQ (reference sequence). This CDR3 spans 12 amino acids. V lost 1 base and J 8 bases, leaving 6 bases between the germline ends. For the CDR3, the DNA is TGTGCCAGCAGCTTAGGGGTGGATGAGCAGTTCTTC. Amino acids: CASSLGVDEQFF.

V and J are TRBV6-1 and TRBJ1-4, with TRBD1 identical over 7 bases. Germline CDR1 and CDR2: MNHNS and SASEGT. The CDR3 extends over 17 amino acids. The V segment lost 2 bases and the J segment 2 bases; nucleotides outside the gene matches: 8. CDR3 DNA: TGTGCCAGCAGTGAACTGGACAGGATCTTCACTAATGAAAAACTGTTTTTT. This codes for CASSELDRIFTNEKLFF.

This clone has only one observation. This CDR3 reads CASSFGRNNQPQHF. DNA for the CDR3: TGTGCCAGCAGTTTCGGACGGAACAATCAGCCCCAGCATTTT. This chain uses TRBV6-5 with TRBJ1-5; D gene uncertain. Trimming stripped 4 bases from V and 3 bases from J, with 10 bases between. Germline assignment: CDR1 MNHEY and CDR2 SVGAGI. This CDR3 region has 14 residues.

The V and J genes are TRBV28 and TRBJ2-1, with 10 positions matching TRBD2. Germline assignment: CDR1 MDHEN and CDR2 SYDVKM. This CDR3 is built from 15 residues. The ends lost 3 bases at V and 8 bases at J; junction bases unmatched: 7. In nucleotides, the CDR3 is TGTGCCAGCAGTTTGAGTCTAGCGGGAGTCCATGAGCAGTTCTTC. Its translation is CASSLSLAGVHEQFF.

The chain uses TRBV7-9 and TRBJ2-7, with 9 bases aligning to TRBD1. The CDR3 is 14 residues long. Germline V gene data show CDR1 as SEHNR and CDR2 as FQNEAQ (reference sequence). The junction had 3 bases not matched to a gene; V was cut back by 4 bases and J by 2 bases. The CDR3 region is CASSSGTGPYEQYF. The CDR3 region has the DNA TGTGCCAGCAGCTCCGGGACAGGGCCCTACGAGCAGTACTTC.

This chain joins TRBV11-2 and TRBJ1-2; 7 positions match TRBD1. The CDR3 loop spans 13 amino acids. Trimming took 5 bases from V and 3 from J; bases not matched to a gene: 3. CDR1 is SGHAT, CDR2 FQNNGV, per germline. The CDR3 bases are TGTGCCAGCAGCCGGGACAGTTACTATGGCTACACCTTC. It encodes CASSRDSYYGYTF.

The chain employs TRBV5-1 and TRBJ2-7; D call uncertain. The CDR3 length is 12 residues. The V end lost 0 bases, the J end lost 4 bases, and 5 bases lay between the germline ends. Germline CDR1 SGHRS, CDR2 YFSETQ. The CDR3 reads CASSLEGYEQYF. CDR3 DNA: TGCGCCAGCAGCTTGGAGGGATACGAGCAGTACTTC.

V is TRBV4-3 and J is TRBJ2-7, with D tentatively TRBD1 (6 bases). The V end was cut by 1 base, the J end by 3 bases, with 10 bases between. This CDR3 is built from 14 residues. The germline CDR1 and CDR2 sequences are LGHNA and YSLEER. As DNA, the CDR3 is TGCGCCAGCAGCCAAGCGCAGGGGAACTACGAGCAGTACTTC. Translation: CASSQAQGNYEQYF.

J is TRBJ1-1 and V is TRBV9, with 10 bases that match TRBD1. The V segment lost 2 bases and the J segment 3 bases; nucleotides outside the gene matches: 13. There are 18 residues in the CDR3. The germline V gene encodes CDR1 SGDLS and CDR2 YYNGEE. The CDR3 sequence: CASSVPGTGVRWDTEAFF. CDR3 in DNA: TGTGCCAGCAGCGTCCCCGGGACAGGGGTAAGATGGGACACTGAAGCTTTCTTT.

This chain connects TRBV7-2 to TRBJ1-1; D is uncertain. The CDR3 covers 13 residues. Trimming shortened V by 1 base and J by 1 base, and 4 bases separated the two germline ends. The germline V gene has CDR1 SGHTA and CDR2 FQGNSA. Written as DNA, the CDR3 is TGTGCCAGCAGCTTAGGTACGAACACTGAAGCTTTCTTT. This sequence encodes CASSLGTNTEAFF.

The chain links TRBV10-2 to TRBJ2-7; 14 nucleotides agree with TRBD2. Germline V CDR1 and CDR2: WSHSY, SAAADI. The length of the CDR3 is 15 residues. V trimming: 3 bases; J trimming: 4 bases; junction bases outside the gene matches: 2. For the CDR3, the DNA is TGCGCCAGCAGTGAAGGACTAGCGGGAGGTTACGAGCAGTACTTC. Protein product: CASSEGLAGGYEQYF.

The chain carries TRBV14 and TRBJ2-2; no reliable D call. This CDR3 region has 14 residues. Germline CDR1 reads SGHDN; CDR2 reads FVKESK. Trimming stripped 4 bases from V and 6 bases from J, with 12 bases between. CDR3 nucleotides: TGTGCCAGCAGCCTCGGCCCGAAGTCCGGGGAGCTGTTTTTT. Encoded protein: CASSLGPKSGELFF.